The clone carrying this T cell receptor beta chain has a handful of counts. The germline CDR1 and CDR2 sequences are SGHRS and YFSETQ. V was shortened by 0 bases and J by 6 bases, with 10 bases between the two germline ends. The CDR3 covers 13 residues. These data come from a study of beta chain features in type 1 diabetes. Overall study: Taken together, all samples contributed roughly 100 million examined sorted cells.

Reverse transcribing all isolated RNA meant expressed TCRB transcripts were sequenced. Clones were read by immunoSEQ multiplex PCR, and TCRdb kept only the in-frame ones, dropping some. The data hold approximately 140,000 clones, with about a tenth observed a single time. This receptor was obtained from a middle-aged woman in good health. The specimen sequenced was central memory CD4+ T cells from blood. The J gene is TRBJ2-7, the V gene TRBV5-1; possibly TRBD1 for D (6 bases). The DNA of the CDR3 is TGCGCCAGCAGCTTGGCAGGGGAGCGCGAGCAGTACTTC. This translates into CASSLAGEREQYF. Full variable domain (rest looked up from reference TRBV5-1 and TRBJ2-7): KAGVTQTPRYLIKTRGQQVTLSCSPISGHRSVSWYQQTPGQGLQFLFEYFSETQRNKGNFPGRFSGRQFSNSRSEMNVSTLELGDSALYLCASSLAGEREQYFGPGTRLTVT.